The 5 T cell receptor beta chains below were found in one sample sequenced in a study of molecular identifiers for immune sequencing clone quantification. TCRdb reanalysed the PCR reads using MiXCR and keeps one entry per CDR3 protein. The sample lists under 800,000 distinct CDR3 sequences, about 25% occurring once. Specimen: naive CD8+ T cells from blood, with Jurkat cell RNA spiked in. Subset meaning: FACS-sorted CD8+CD4-CCR7+CD45RA+ naive T cells. These receptors were collected from a human donor in good health. Some libraries in this study had Jurkat cell RNA spiked in.

This clonotype was picked up a small number of times. The V and J genes are TRBV20-1 and TRBJ2-7, with D perhaps matching TRBD1 (5 bases). The CDR3 extends over 15 amino acids. The germline V gene has CDR1 DFQATT and CDR2 SNEGSKA (reference sequence). Trimming took off 0 bases at V and 0 bases at J, with 12 bases between the two ends. CDR3 sequence (DNA): TGCAGTGCTAGAGAGGAGTCAGGGTCCTCCTACGAGCAGTACTTC. The encoded protein is CSAREESGSSYEQYF.

This clonotype was observed a handful of times. V is TRBV29-1 and J is TRBJ1-2; TRBD1 agrees at 10 bases. Losses at the gene ends were 3 bases for V and 5 bases for J; bases not matched to a gene: 12. Germline V gives CDR1 SQVTM, CDR2 ANQGSEA. CDR3 length equals 16 residues. CDR3 sequence: CSVDSGTGDQKYGYTF. The CDR3 nucleotides read TGCAGCGTTGATTCCGGGACAGGGGATCAGAAATATGGCTACACCTTC.

To note about this clonotype: A read error may be the cause here, since a much bigger clone is one base away. The V gene is TRBV14, the J gene TRBJ2-6; D tentatively reads TRBD1 or TRBD2 (5 bases each). The CDR3 sequence is 21 residues long. Germline lookup yields CDR1 SGHDN and CDR2 FVKESK. In DNA, the CDR3 is TGTGCCAGCAGCCAAGAGGGATTGAGGGGAATTAGTCTTAATGGGGCCAACGTCCCGACTTTC. Its protein product is CASSQEGLRGISLNGANVPTF.

At least ten counts were recorded for this clonotype. This sequence joins TRBV2 and TRBJ2-7, with D possibly TRBD1 on 5 matching bases. V lost 6 bases and J 5 bases, leaving 20 bases between the germline ends. The CDR3 runs 15 residues. Germline-derived CDR1 and CDR2 are SNHLY and FYNNEI. For the CDR3, the DNA is TGTGCCAGCAGCATTGACAGTCCCTCCATCAACGAGCAGTACTTC. This gives the protein CASSIDSPSINEQYF.

This clonotype appeared many times. An end of the junction differs from the germline gene, which may be a read error. The chain uses TRBV4-3 and TRBJ2-7; TRBD1 matches at 11 bases. The CDR3 totals 14 residues. Per the germline V gene, CDR1 is LGHNA and CDR2 is YSLEER. The CDR3 sequence: CASSPGQGEYEQYF. The CDR3 bases are TGTGCCAGCAGCCCGGGACAGGGGGAATACGAGCAGTACTTC.